This record looks at one T cell receptor beta chain sequence and its context. TCRdb independently ran MiXCR on the 5' RACE reads; one entry per CDR3 protein. The sample contains about 54,000 distinct CDR3 sequences, 17% of which appear only once. The CDR3 contains 13 residues. The V end lost 6 bases, the J end lost 7 bases, and 13 bases lay between the germline ends. Germline V CDR1 and CDR2: WSHSY, SAAADI. The sequenced sample was naive CD4+ T cells sorted from blood. Subset described: naive CD4+ T cells, CD4+CD45RA+CD25-. This sequence originates from a female donor with breast cancer. This sequence joins TRBV10-2 and TRBJ2-1, with D tentatively TRBD2 (6 bases). CDR3 sequence reads: CASSGSIRNEQFF. In DNA, the CDR3 is TGCGCCAGCAGCGGGAGTATCCGAAATGAGCAGTTCTTC.